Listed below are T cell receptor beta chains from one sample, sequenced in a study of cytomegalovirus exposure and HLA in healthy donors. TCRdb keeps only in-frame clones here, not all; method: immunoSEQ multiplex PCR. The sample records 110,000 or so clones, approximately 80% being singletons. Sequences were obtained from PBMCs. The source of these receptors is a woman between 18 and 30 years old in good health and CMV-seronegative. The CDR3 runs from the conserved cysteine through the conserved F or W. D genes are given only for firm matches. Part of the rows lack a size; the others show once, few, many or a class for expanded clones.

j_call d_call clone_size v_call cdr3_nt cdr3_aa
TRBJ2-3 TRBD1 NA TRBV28 TGTGCCAGCAGTCAACAGGGGGGCACAGATACGCAGTATTTT CASSQQGGTDTQYF
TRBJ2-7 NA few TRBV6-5 TGTGCCAGCAGTCCCGACAGGACCTACGAGCAGTACTTC CASSPDRTYEQYF
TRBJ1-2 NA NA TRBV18 TGTGCCAGCTCAAACGTCAGGGGATCGTCCGGCTACACCTTC CASSNVRGSSGYTF
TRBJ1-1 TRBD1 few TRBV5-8 TGTGCCAGCAGCTTAAACCGGGACAGGGAAGCTTTCTTT CASSLNRDREAFF
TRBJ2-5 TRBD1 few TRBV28 TGTGCCAGCAGTTTCTACAAACAGGGGGCACTGGGGACCCAGTACTTC CASSFYKQGALGTQYF
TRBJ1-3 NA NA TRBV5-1 TGCGCCAGCAGCTTGGCCGCAGGTTTCTCTGGAAACACCATATATTTT CASSLAAGFSGNTIYF
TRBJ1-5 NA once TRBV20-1 TGCAGTGCTAGCCTTAATCAGCCCCAGCATTTT CSASLNQPQHF
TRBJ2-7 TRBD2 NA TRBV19 TGTGCCAGTAGTATAGCCCCCCTCACTAGCGGGAGGGCTTACGAGCAGTACTTC CASSIAPLTSGRAYEQYF
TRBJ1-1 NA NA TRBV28 TGTGCCAGCAGTTTATATAGTGGCAGGGATGGGGGGGACACTGAAGCTTTCTTT CASSLYSGRDGGDTEAFF
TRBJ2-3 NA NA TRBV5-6 TGTGCCAGCAGCCCTATGACGAGCAGGGGATTCACAGATACGCAGTATTTT CASSPMTSRGFTDTQYF
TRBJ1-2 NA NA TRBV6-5 TGTGCCAGCAGTTACAGGGAGGGCTATGGCTACACCTTC CASSYREGYGYTF
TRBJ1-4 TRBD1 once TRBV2 TGTGCCAGCAGTGTTCAGGGGGTCGAAAAACTGTTTTTT CASSVQGVEKLFF
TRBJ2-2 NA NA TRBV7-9 TGTGCCAGCAGCCCCCTCGGTGGGCCCGGGGAGCTGTTTTTT CASSPLGGPGELFF
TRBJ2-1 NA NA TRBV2 TGTGCCAGCTCCAACTACAATGAGCAGTTCTTC CASSNYNEQFF
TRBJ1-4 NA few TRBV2 TGTGCCAGCAGTAACGGTAATGGTGATGAAAAACTGTTTTTT CASSNGNGDEKLFF
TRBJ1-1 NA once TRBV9 TGTGCCAGCAGCGTAGCGACAGACACTGAAGCTTTCTTT CASSVATDTEAFF
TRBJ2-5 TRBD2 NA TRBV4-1 TGCGCCAGCAGCCAGGCCCGACTAGCGGGAGAGGAGACCCAGTACTTC CASSQARLAGEETQYF
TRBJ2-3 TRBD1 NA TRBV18 TGTGCCAGCTCACCCAAACAGGGGTCTAGCACAGATACGCAGTATTTT CASSPKQGSSTDTQYF
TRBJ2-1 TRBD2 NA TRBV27 TGTGCCAGCAGTCCCCGACAGGCCGGGACTAGCGGTTTCTACAATGAGCAGTTCTTC CASSPRQAGTSGFYNEQFF
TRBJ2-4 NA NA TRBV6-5 TGTGCCAGCACAGGGGAAGGGCACATTCAGTACTTC CASTGEGHIQYF
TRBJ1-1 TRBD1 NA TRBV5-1 TGCGCCAGCAGCGGGACAGGGGTTGTTCGCACTGAAGCTTTCTTT CASSGTGVVRTEAFF
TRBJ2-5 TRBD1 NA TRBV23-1 TGCGCCAGCAGTCGGGACAGGGGGGCGAAGACCCAGTACTTC CASSRDRGAKTQYF
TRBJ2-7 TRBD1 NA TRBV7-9 TGTGCCAGCAGCCGAGGGACAGGCTTCGACGAGCAGTACTTC CASSRGTGFDEQYF
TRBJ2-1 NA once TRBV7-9 TGTGCCAGCAGTTCTCTGGAGGGTAGGAATGAGCAGTTCTTC CASSSLEGRNEQFF
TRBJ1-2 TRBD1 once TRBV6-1 TGTGCCAGCAGTGTTTCCAGACCCGGGACAGCTGGTGGCTACACCTTC CASSVSRPGTAGGYTF
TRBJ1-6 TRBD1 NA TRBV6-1 TGTGCCAGCAGTGAGATAACAGGGGTTAATTCACCCCTCCACTTT CASSEITGVNSPLHF
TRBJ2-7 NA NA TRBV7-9 TGTGCCAGCAGCTTAGGTCCGGGTATTACCTACGAGCAGTACTTC CASSLGPGITYEQYF
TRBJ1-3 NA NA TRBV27 TGTGCCAGCAGATCGACGGGGAAGCTCAACACCATATATTTT CASRSTGKLNTIYF
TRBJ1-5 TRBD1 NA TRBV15 TGTGCCACCAGCCTGGACAGGTATAGCAATCAGCCCCAGCATTTT CATSLDRYSNQPQHF
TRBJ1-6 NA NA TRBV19 TGTGCCAGCCTTGCTACAGGGACAAATTCACCCCTCCACTTT CASLATGTNSPLHF
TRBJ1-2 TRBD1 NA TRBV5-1 TGCGCCAGCAGGTCTGGACAGGGGGTTGGCTACACCTTC CASRSGQGVGYTF
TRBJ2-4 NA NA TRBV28 TGTGCCAGCAGTTTCGGTACGCCCAAAAACATTCAGTACTTC CASSFGTPKNIQYF
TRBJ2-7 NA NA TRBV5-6 TGTGCCAGCAGCCTGAGTCCAGGTCCGGGGTCATTCCACGAGCAGTACTTC CASSLSPGPGSFHEQYF
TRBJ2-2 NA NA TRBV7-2 TGTGCCAGCAGCGCCCTACAGGGTTCGACCGGGGAGCTGTTTTTT CASSALQGSTGELFF
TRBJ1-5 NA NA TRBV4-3 TGCGCCAGCAGCCAAGATTATGTCCAGTCCAATCAGCCCCAGCATTTT CASSQDYVQSNQPQHF
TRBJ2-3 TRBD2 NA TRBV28 TGTGCCAGCAGTTTTTCCGAGACTAGCGGGAGGTTCGATACGCAGTATTTT CASSFSETSGRFDTQYF
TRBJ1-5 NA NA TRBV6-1 TGTGCCAGCAGGCTGCTGCAGCGAGAGCAGCCCCAGCATTTT CASRLLQREQPQHF
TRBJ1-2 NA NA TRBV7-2 TGTGCCAGCAGCTTCGGCCTCACCCAGGGTGGCTACACCTTC CASSFGLTQGGYTF
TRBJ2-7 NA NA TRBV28 TGTGCCAGCAGTTCCCCAGGGGCGGTATACTACGAGCAGTACTTC CASSSPGAVYYEQYF
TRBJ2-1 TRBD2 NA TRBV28 TGTGCCAGCCGTTGGCTAGCGGGCTACAATGAGCAGTTCTTC CASRWLAGYNEQFF
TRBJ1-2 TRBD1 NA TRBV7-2 TGTGCCAGCAGCACTGGACAGGGTCCAAATTATGGCTACACCTTC CASSTGQGPNYGYTF
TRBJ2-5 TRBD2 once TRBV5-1 TGCGCCAGCAGCAGGAGCGGGGGGCAAGAGACCCAGTACTTC CASSRSGGQETQYF
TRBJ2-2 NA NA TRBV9 TGTGCCAGCAGCGTCCTCCCCGGCGGGCCCTACACCGGGGAGCTGTTTTTT CASSVLPGGPYTGELFF
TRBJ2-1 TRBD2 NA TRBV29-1 TGCAGCGTTGACTTTTACGTTAGTAGCGGGGAAGGGAATGAGCAGTTCTTC CSVDFYVSSGEGNEQFF
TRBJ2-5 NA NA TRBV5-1 TGCGCCAGCAGCTTGGCCAGAACAATTCAAGAGACCCAGTACTTC CASSLARTIQETQYF
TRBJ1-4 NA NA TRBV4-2 TGTGCCAGCAGCCAAGTAGCAGGGCCCGAAACAACTAATGAAAAACTGTTTTTT CASSQVAGPETTNEKLFF
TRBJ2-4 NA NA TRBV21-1 TGTGCCAGCACCAGAACTTTTAGCGGGAGTCCAACCAAAAACATTCAGTACTTC CASTRTFSGSPTKNIQYF
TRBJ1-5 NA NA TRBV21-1 TGTGCCAGCAGTTCTAAACGGGACAGGGGGGTTGAAGGTCAGCCCCAGCATTTT CASSSKRDRGVEGQPQHF
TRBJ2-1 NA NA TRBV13 TGTGCCAGCGGAACAACTACCAGCTCCTACAATGAGCAGTTCTTC CASGTTTSSYNEQFF
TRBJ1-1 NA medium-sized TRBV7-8 TGTGCCAGCAGCCCGGGGAGGGTTGAAGCTTTCTTT CASSPGRVEAFF
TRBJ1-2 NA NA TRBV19 TGTGCCAGCCGCTTTACAGGGACTAATGGCTACACCTTC CASRFTGTNGYTF
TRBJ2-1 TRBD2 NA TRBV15 TGTGCCACCAGCAGAGCGGGACTAGCGGGAGGTACTGAGCAGTTCTTC CATSRAGLAGGTEQFF
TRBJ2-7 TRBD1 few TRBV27 TGTGCCAGCAGTCCGAGGACAGGCCGCTACGAGCAGTACTTC CASSPRTGRYEQYF